This T cell receptor beta chain was identified during a study of OX40 agonist ivuxolimab in advanced cancers. Study at large: Patients were treated with intravenous ivuxolimab, dosed at 0.01 to 10 mg/kg and infused every 2 weeks.

Autoimmune disease history or systemic immunosuppression disqualified patients. By sample share, this clone is large. Here immunoSEQ multiplex PCR was the method, and the copy in TCRdb shows in-frame clones only, minus some. The repertoire holds about 35,000 clones, 65% to 75% seen once, with around 18% in the top ten. The CDR3 runs to 15 residues. CDR1 PRHDT and CDR2 FYEKMQ come from the germline V gene (reference sequence). The V end was cut by 5 bases, the J end by 4 bases, with 15 bases between. The TCR originated in an adult with an advanced solid tumor such as melanoma, head and neck, liver or kidney cancer. This chain joins TRBV13 and TRBJ2-1; D may be TRBD2 (5 bases). The sample here was CD4+ or CD8+ T cells sorted from blood, taken in a trial of the OX40 agonist ivuxolimab. CDR3 loop: CASSLGRDSYNEQFF. CDR3 DNA sequence: TGTGCCAGCAGCCTTGGACGGGATTCTTACAATGAGCAGTTCTTC.